This T cell receptor beta chain was recorded in a study of shared T cell receptors in the human thymus. The V end was cut by 3 bases, the J end by 2 bases, with 10 bases between. Germline loops: CDR1 LNHNV, CDR2 YYDKDF (reference sequence). This CDR3 region has 14 residues. Only in-frame clones appear in the TCRdb table, and some are missing; sequencing was by immunoSEQ multiplex PCR. This table has roughly 550,000 clones, approximately 78% appearing once. The sample was also reused in another study, on human thymus T cells.

V and J are TRBV15 and TRBJ1-1; no firm D call. The TCR originated in a boy younger than two with a congenital heart defect. What was sequenced was thymocytes. The CDR3, as DNA: TGTGCCACCAGCAGTGCCGGAGCCAACACTGAAGCTTTCTTT. Protein: CATSSAGANTEAFF.